This T cell receptor beta chain is drawn from a study of blood T cell repertoires in COVID-19. Study-wide context: Italy, Spain and the United States were the sources of the convalescent and acute COVID-19 samples. Sources were T cells, B-cell-depleted T cells, or PBMCs; the material itself was cDNA or gDNA.

TCRdb's table, derived via immunoSEQ multiplex PCR, lists solely in-frame clones and lacks some. The data contain around 86,000 clones, 80% to 90% of them singletons. The length of the CDR3 is 14 residues. The junction had 6 bases not matched to a gene; V was cut back by 4 bases and J by 3 bases. In germline, CDR1 is MNHEY, CDR2 SVGEGT. The chain carries TRBV6-2 or TRBV6-3 and TRBJ2-7; 7 positions match TRBD1. The clonotype was recovered from a human donor with acute or convalescent COVID-19. The donor label of this sample is uncertain. The sample taken for sequencing was peripheral blood. In DNA, the CDR3 is TGTGCCAGCAGTTCCCGACAGGGCCGCTACGAGCAGTACTTC. It specifies CASSSRQGRYEQYF.